This is a list of T cell receptor beta chains from one sample in a study of cytomegalovirus exposure and HLA in healthy donors. Produced via immunoSEQ multiplex PCR; TCRdb's table is partial and in-frame only. The repertoire has under 200,000 clones, 70% to 80% of them found once; the top ten carry around 0.42%. The sample comprised PBMCs. The receptor source for this set is a male donor in good health and CMV-seropositive. Each CDR3 is given with its conserved first and last residue. Fields, in order: V gene, D gene, J gene, clone size, CDR3 protein, CDR3 DNA. A D gene is named only where the DNA matches it firmly. Clone size is not always given. Where it is, it says once, few, many or a class for expanded clones.

TRBV6-5	TRBD1	TRBJ2-7	once	CASTQTGTGAYEQYF	TGTGCCAGCACCCAAACCGGGACAGGGGCCTACGAGCAGTACTTC
TRBV9	TRBD2	TRBJ2-5	once	CASSGLAGGQNNQETQYF	TGTGCCAGCAGTGGACTAGCGGGGGGCCAAAATAACCAAGAGACCCAGTACTTC
TRBV5-1	TRBD1	TRBJ2-5	NA	CASSLDRRTGVQETQYF	TGCGCCAGCAGCTTGGATCGTCGGACAGGGGTTCAAGAGACCCAGTACTTC
TRBV18	TRBD2	TRBJ2-7	NA	CASSPLPGRRPPSSGSYEQYF	TGTGCCAGCTCACCGCTGCCGGGACGTAGGCCCCCTTCTAGCGGGAGCTACGAGCAGTACTTC
TRBV7-8	TRBD2	TRBJ2-7	NA	CASSLEAGAGEQYF	TGTGCCAGCAGCTTAGAGGCGGGAGCGGGTGAGCAGTACTTC
TRBV6-5	NA	TRBJ1-3	NA	CATTSSGNTIYF	TGTGCCACTACCTCCTCTGGAAACACCATATATTTT
TRBV6-1	NA	TRBJ2-7	few	CASSEALSRGISYEQYF	TGTGCCAGCAGTGAAGCCCTCTCGAGGGGGATCTCCTACGAGCAGTACTTC
TRBV5-5	TRBD1	TRBJ1-2	NA	CASSLGDRERSGYTF	TGTGCCAGCAGCTTGGGGGACAGGGAGCGGAGTGGCTACACCTTC
TRBV7-9	NA	TRBJ2-7	NA	CSSSQGWTASYEQYF	TGTTCCAGCAGTCAGGGGTGGACCGCCTCCTACGAGCAGTACTTC
TRBV7-9	NA	TRBJ1-6	NA	CASSLGASIITSLHF	TGTGCCAGCAGCTTAGGTGCCTCAATAATTACTTCCCTCCACTTT
TRBV9	TRBD2	TRBJ2-2	NA	CASSTKGRESTGELFF	TGTGCCAGCAGCACAAAAGGGCGGGAGAGCACCGGGGAGCTGTTTTTT
TRBV11-3	TRBD1	TRBJ2-3	NA	CASGQGITDMQYF	TGTGCCAGCGGACAGGGGATCACAGATATGCAGTATTTT
TRBV9	NA	TRBJ2-5	NA	CASSVGDSPETQYF	TGTGCCAGCAGCGTAGGGGACTCACCAGAGACCCAGTACTTC
TRBV9	TRBD1	TRBJ2-7	NA	CASLRSTGEHEQYF	TGTGCCAGCCTCCGAAGCACAGGGGAACACGAGCAGTACTTC
TRBV6-4	TRBD1	TRBJ2-7	few	CASAPDRGSYEQYF	TGTGCCAGCGCCCCGGACAGGGGCTCCTACGAGCAGTACTTC